Shown below are 18 T cell receptor beta chains from a single sample sequenced in a study of cytomegalovirus exposure and HLA in healthy donors. PCR involved 60 Vbeta and 13 Jbeta primers. The protocol was immunoSEQ multiplex PCR, while the TCRdb copy is restricted to in-frame clones and leaves out a portion. Here the sample spans 150,000 to 200,000 clones, approximately 67% being singletons. The sample consisted of PBMCs. All receptors come from a woman aged 18-30 years in good health and CMV-seropositive.

The chain is built from TRBV6-6 and TRBJ2-5; no definite D call. The CDR3 sequence is 15 residues long. V lost 0 bases, J lost 0 bases, and 8 bases lay in between. Germline V lookup: CDR1 MNHNY, CDR2 SVGAGI (reference sequence). CDR3 DNA: TGTGCCAGCAGTTACTCGTGGGCTCACCAAGAGACCCAGTACTTC. Encoded protein: CASSYSWAHQETQYF.

The CDR3 DNA reads TGTGCCAGCAGAATTCGGGGGAGCTCCTACAATGAGCAGTTCTTC. It codes for CASRIRGSSYNEQFF. V gene TRBV5-8 combines with J gene TRBJ2-1, with a weak D call TRBD2 (6 bases). V was pared by 5 bases and J by 0 bases, with 12 bases between. The CDR3 length is 15 residues. CDR1 is SGHTS and CDR2 is YDEGEE in the germline V gene.

V is TRBV11-2 and J is TRBJ2-5; D may be TRBD2 (5 bases). Trimming stripped 3 bases from V and 3 bases from J, with 8 bases between. The CDR3 has 13 residues. The germline V gene has CDR1 SGHAT and CDR2 FQNNGV. The CDR3 coding sequence is TGTGCCAGCAGCTTTCTGCGGGAAGAGACCCAGTACTTC. Encoded protein: CASSFLREETQYF.

The rearrangement links TRBV18 to TRBJ1-1; D gene uncertain. CDR1 and CDR2 (germline): KGHSH, LQKENI. The CDR3 has 16 amino acids. V was cut by 3 bases and J by 0 bases, with 14 bases left in between. The CDR3 sequence is CASSPPSRHLNTEAFF. As DNA, the CDR3 is TGTGCCAGCTCACCGCCGTCGCGACATTTGAACACTGAAGCTTTCTTT.

The chain joins TRBV9 to TRBJ2-5; 7 nucleotides align to TRBD1. The DNA end is more similar to TRBJ2-7, so the J call may be wrong. Germline V gene lookup returns CDR1 SGDLS and CDR2 YYNGEE. CDR3 size: 15 residues. In nucleotides, the CDR3 is TGTGCCAGCAGCCCCCGGACAGGTCAAACCTACGAGCAGTACTTC. Amino acid sequence: CASSPRTGQTYEQYF.

The chain employs TRBV29-1 and TRBJ1-1; 10 nucleotides agree with TRBD1. The CDR3 extends over 12 amino acids. In germline, CDR1 is SQVTM, CDR2 ANQGSEA. J lost 4 bases, V lost 7 bases, and 3 bases had no gene match. The CDR3 loop reads CSAGQGGTEAFF. CDR3 bases: TGCAGCGCCGGACAGGGGGGCACTGAAGCTTTCTTT.

Comments on this clone: Within the sample, other DNA sequences also encode this same CDR3. The chain recombines TRBV30 with TRBJ2-7, with D possibly being TRBD2 (5 bases). This CDR3 region has 11 residues. Trimming cost V 3 bases and J 2 bases, with 5 bases left between them. Germline CDR1 GTSNPN, CDR2 SVGIG (reference sequence). CDR3 in DNA: TGTGCCTGGAGCGGGGCCTACGAGCAGTACTTC. Translated: CAWSGAYEQYF.

The chain carries TRBV13 and TRBJ1-2, with D possibly being TRBD1 (5 bases). CDR3 length: 15 residues. V lost 4 bases and J lost 8, with 20 bases in between. The germline gives CDR1 PRHDT, CDR2 FYEKMQ (reference sequence). The CDR3 DNA follows: TGTGCCAGCAGCTCCATGGGGGGACTGGATCTGGGCTACACCTTC. The encoded protein is CASSSMGGLDLGYTF.

Comment on this clone: The sample holds other DNA sequences that translate to the same CDR3. The rearrangement joins TRBV4-2 to TRBJ1-6; no reliable D call. Trimming left V 3 bases short and J 7 bases short, with 22 bases between. Germline V gene lookup returns CDR1 LGHNA and CDR2 YNFKEQ. This CDR3 comprises 18 residues. The CDR3 loop is CASSHPTEVERRNSPLHF. The CDR3 DNA sequence: TGTGCCAGCAGCCATCCAACGGAGGTGGAGAGACGAAATTCACCCCTCCACTTT.

The J gene is TRBJ2-5, the V gene TRBV5-1; TRBD2 matches at 10 bases. The end of the DNA is better explained by TRBJ2-7, so the J call may be wrong. CDR3 length equals 15 residues. From germline, CDR1 is SGHRS and CDR2 YFSETQ. The CDR3 loop is CASSLGTSGTYEQYF. The CDR3 DNA follows: TGCGCCAGCAGCTTGGGAACTAGCGGGACCTACGAGCAGTACTTC.

CDR3 coding DNA: TGTGCCAGCAAGGTCGAGGGTCGACAGCCCCAGCATTTT. Protein sequence: CASKVEGRQPQHF. The rearrangement links TRBV2 to TRBJ1-5; D gene unclear. Trimming left V 7 bases short and J 7 bases short, with 14 bases between. The CDR3 extends over 13 amino acids. CDR1 and CDR2 (germline): SNHLY, FYNNEI.

The chain employs TRBV7-2 and TRBJ2-2; 11 bases align to TRBD2. J lost 5 bases, V lost 5 bases, and 4 bases had no gene match. The CDR3 consists of 15 residues. Germline V CDR1 and CDR2: SGHTA, FQGNSA. In DNA, the CDR3 is TGTGCCAGCAGCCGTAGCGGGAGGGCTACCGGGGAGCTGTTTTTT. It specifies CASSRSGRATGELFF.

The chain has TRBV28 and TRBJ1-2, with D perhaps matching TRBD1 (5 bases). Germline values: CDR1 MDHEN, CDR2 SYDVKM. The CDR3 has 13 residues. V was trimmed by 2 bases and J by 3 bases, leaving 7 bases between them. CDR3 bases: TGTGCCAGCAGTTTAACGGGGGACTATGGCTACACCTTC. It yields the protein CASSLTGDYGYTF.

The V and J genes are TRBV5-1 and TRBJ2-1; 10 bases align to TRBD2. V lost 0 bases to trimming and J lost 5 bases; unmatched junction nucleotides: 5. This CDR3 contains 16 residues. CDR1 is SGHRS, CDR2 YFSETQ, per germline. CDR3 sequence (DNA): TGCGCCAGCAGCTTGGCCATCACTAGCGGGGACAATGAGCAGTTCTTC. Its translation is CASSLAITSGDNEQFF.

The V gene is TRBV30, the J gene TRBJ2-5; tentative D call: TRBD2 (5 bases). Trimming shortened V by 0 bases and J by 4 bases, and 12 bases separated the two germline ends. This CDR3 has 14 amino acids. Looked up from germline, CDR1 is GTSNPN and CDR2 is SVGIG (reference sequence). The CDR3 DNA reads as TGTGCCTGGAGTGTACTTGCGGGTCTAGAGACCCAGTACTTC. Residues: CAWSVLAGLETQYF.

This clone was seen only a few times. This chain links TRBV5-1 with TRBJ2-7; 11 nucleotides line up with TRBD2. V gave up 4 bases and J gave up 2 bases; unmatched junction bases: 8. Germline V gene data show CDR1 as SGHRS and CDR2 as YFSETQ. This CDR3 region has 16 residues. The CDR3, as DNA: TGCGCCAGCAGCCAAGTACTAGCGGGGGCAACCTACGAGCAGTACTTC. Translated: CASSQVLAGATYEQYF. The full variable domain, in which reference TRBV5-1 and TRBJ2-7 provide the parts outside the CDR3, is KAGVTQTPRYLIKTRGQQVTLSCSPISGHRSVSWYQQTPGQGLQFLFEYFSETQRNKGNFPGRFSGRQFSNSRSEMNVSTLELGDSALYLCASSQVLAGATYEQYFGPGTRLTVT.

This clone turned up a few times. V usage is TRBV4-1 and J usage is TRBJ1-5; tentatively, D is TRBD1 (6 bases). The germline V gene encodes CDR1 MGHRA and CDR2 YSYEKL. The CDR3 extends over 15 amino acids. The V gene lost 3 bases and the J gene lost 8 bases, with 17 bases spanning the gap. In DNA form, the CDR3 reads TGCGCCAGCAGCCAGGTAACAGGGTGGGGAGAGCCCCAGCATTTT. Translation gives CASSQVTGWGEPQHF.

The V gene is TRBV4-2, the J gene TRBJ2-3, with D perhaps matching TRBD1 (6 bases). V was clipped by 4 bases and J by 2 bases, with 19 bases between them. The CDR3 has 17 residues. Germline CDR1 reads LGHNA; CDR2 reads YNFKEQ. The CDR3 reads CASSRKDRWQFTDTQYF. For the CDR3, the DNA is TGTGCCAGCAGCCGCAAGGACAGATGGCAATTCACAGATACGCAGTATTTT.